This T cell receptor beta chain is from a study of human T cells and chemical hapten exposure. Overall study results and limits: Significantly more large CDR3 similarity clusters arose among expanded TCRs than among controls.

As for time point: pre-sensitization, week 0. As for treatment: therapeutic diphenylcyclopropenone sensitization with weekly scalp DPC. Samples of blood were obtained prior to the application of each patch test. This clonotype turned up a few times. As yet, its antigen is unknown. As originally analysed: Across samples, TCR counts had a median of roughly 97,000 and ranged from about 23,224 to 700,000. TCRdb re-analysed the RACE reads in MiXCR, keeping a single row per CDR3 protein. The V and J calls were not made by the authors but by TCRdb's processing. The sample holds 250,000 or so distinct CDR3 sequences, more than 6.5% seen once. CDR3 length equals 15 residues. The germline V gene has CDR1 SGDLS and CDR2 YYNGEE. Trimming took off 4 bases at V and 3 bases at J, with 14 bases between the two ends.

The chain couples TRBV9 to TRBJ2-1, with no clear D. Sequenced material: whole blood, taken in connection with sensitization to the hapten diphenylcyclopropenone (DPC). The TCR sequence derives from a woman aged 40 to 50 with alopecia areata. Some clones in this sample may be carry-over from other donors' samples. The CDR3 sequence is CASSPRRQDYNEQFF. Here the CDR3 DNA reads TGTGCCAGCAGCCCCCGTCGCCAGGACTACAATGAGCAGTTCTTC. Combining the CDR3 with reference TRBV9 and TRBJ2-1 gives the whole variable domain DSGVTQTPKHLITATGQRVTLRCSPRSGDLSVYWYQQSLDQGLQFLIQYYNGEERAKGNILERFSAQQFPDLHSELNLSSLELGDSALYFCASSPRRQDYNEQFFGPGTRLTVL.